The TCR beta chain under discussion was sequenced for a study of blood T cells in healthy people across ages. Notes on the study in general: Roughly linearly, TCR beta diversity per million T cells fell as age increased. More naive CD4+ cells and higher diversity marked long-lived donors relative to aged donors.

A word on this clonotype: Its antigen is unidentified. At one end, the junction sequence differs from germline, possibly due to a read error.

The CDR3 contains 15 residues. CDR1 SQVTM and CDR2 ANQGSEA come from the germline V gene. A second roughly 7 to 11 cycle PCR used barcoded and J-beta primers. TCRdb passed the 5' RACE reads through MiXCR, listing each CDR3 protein once. The table shows under 1,000,000 distinct CDR3 sequences, with around 36% occurring only once. Donors gave roughly 10 milliliters of peripheral blood apiece. Total RNA was extracted at no less than 6 micrograms per sample. The rearrangement links TRBV29-1 to TRBJ1-2; no reliable D call. This sequence was found in a young man in good health. Specimen: blood. The CDR3 spells CGVEDPSRVPNGYTF. As DNA, the CDR3 is TGCGGCGTTGAAGACCCCTCGAGGGTCCCGAATGGCTACACCTTC.